The 17 T cell receptor beta chains below all came from one sample that was sequenced in a study of blood T cell repertoires in COVID-19. The protocol was immunoSEQ multiplex PCR, while the TCRdb copy is restricted to in-frame clones and leaves out a portion. Of around 200,000 clones listed, 75% to 90% are singletons. Input material: PBMCs or T cells enriched from blood (not recorded which). These receptors all come from a woman younger than 30 who had recovered from COVID-19.

The V call is TRBV7-9, the J call TRBJ2-5; TRBD2 agrees at 13 bases. This CDR3 has 17 amino acids. Germline CDR1 and CDR2: SEHNR and FQNEAQ (reference sequence). The J segment lost 4 bases and the V segment lost 5 bases, leaving 10 bases of the junction unmatched. CDR3: CASSPRTSGSEAETQYF. The CDR3 DNA is TGTGCCAGCAGCCCCAGGACTAGCGGGAGCGAGGCAGAGACCCAGTACTTC.

This chain connects TRBV5-1 to TRBJ2-3; 8 bases agree with TRBD1. The V segment lost 4 bases and the J segment 1 base; nucleotides outside the gene matches: 11. The CDR3 covers 17 residues. Germline V gene sequence: CDR1 SGHRS, CDR2 YFSETQ. The CDR3 reads CASSLTTGAGGTDTQYF. The CDR3 DNA reads as TGCGCCAGCAGCCTGACGACAGGGGCAGGGGGCACAGATACGCAGTATTTT. Variable domain in full (rest from reference TRBV5-1 and TRBJ2-3): KAGVTQTPRYLIKTRGQQVTLSCSPISGHRSVSWYQQTPGQGLQFLFEYFSETQRNKGNFPGRFSGRQFSNSRSEMNVSTLELGDSALYLCASSLTTGAGGTDTQYFGPGTRLTVL.

This sequence joins TRBV28 and TRBJ2-7, with 7 bases lining up with TRBD2. The CDR3 is made up of 15 amino acids. Germline trimming cut 7 bases from V and 4 bases from J; bases unmatched to any gene: 13. Germline V gives CDR1 MDHEN, CDR2 SYDVKM. The CDR3 loop is CASTLGSGGRYEQYF. CDR3 sequence (DNA): TGTGCCAGCACCCTCGGCTCGGGAGGTAGGTACGAGCAGTACTTC.

The chain combines TRBV6-5 with TRBJ1-1, with D maybe TRBD1 (5 bases). Per germline, CDR1 MNHEY and CDR2 SVGAGI. The CDR3 covers 15 residues. V lost 5 bases and J 1 base, leaving 14 bases between the germline ends. The CDR3 nucleotides read TGTGCCAGCAGTCGTCTGACAGAAGCGAACACTGAAGCTTTCTTT. It specifies CASSRLTEANTEAFF.

The chain recombines TRBV13 with TRBJ2-2; 9 bases are shared with TRBD2. This CDR3 is 16 amino acids long. The V gene end was trimmed by 3 bases and the J gene end by 4 bases; junction bases not matched to a gene: 6. Germline CDR1 and CDR2: PRHDT and FYEKMQ (reference sequence). The CDR3 coding sequence is TGTGCCAGCAGCTTTGGCGGGAGGGCCCCCACCGGGGAGCTGTTTTTT. Translating gives CASSFGGRAPTGELFF.

V is TRBV27 and J is TRBJ2-7; D possibly corresponds to TRBD1 (9 bases). V lost 1 base to trimming and J lost 6 bases, with 31 bases between them. The CDR3 runs to 20 residues. Germline V gene data show CDR1 as MNHEY and CDR2 as SMNVEV (reference sequence). CDR3 protein: CASSLWRQGGTGGPDGEQYF. The CDR3, as DNA: TGTGCCAGCAGTTTATGGAGACAGGGGGGTACGGGAGGGCCTGATGGCGAGCAGTACTTC.

V and J are TRBV18 and TRBJ1-2; 8 bases map to TRBD1. CDR1 and CDR2 from the germline V gene are KGHSH and LQKENI. The CDR3 has 15 residues. V was pared by 4 bases and J by 5 bases, with 9 bases of the junction left unmatched. The CDR3: CASSRRGQEIYGYTF. CDR3 sequence (DNA): TGTGCCAGCTCACGAAGGGGACAGGAAATATATGGCTACACCTTC. Filled out from reference TRBV18 and TRBJ1-2, the complete variable domain reads NAGVMQNPRHLVRRRGQEARLRCSPMKGHSHVYWYRQLPEEGLKFMVYLQKENIIDESGMPKERFSAEFPKEGPSILRIQQVVRGDSAAYFCASSRRGQEIYGYTFGSGTRLTVV.

The chain is built from TRBV19 and TRBJ1-5; 7 nucleotides line up with TRBD1. Germline CDR1 and CDR2: LNHDA and SQIVND (reference sequence). This CDR3 comprises 13 residues. After removal of 9 bases from V and 3 bases from J, the junction contained 5 bases not matched to a gene. The CDR3, as DNA: TGTGCCAGCAGACAGGGCCTCAATCAGCCCCAGCATTTT. Amino acid sequence: CASRQGLNQPQHF.

The chain recombines TRBV4-3 with TRBJ2-1; 11 bases line up with TRBD2. CDR3 length: 15 amino acids. After removal of 6 bases from V and 5 bases from J, the junction contained 6 bases not matched to a gene. Germline CDR1 LGHNA, CDR2 YSLEER. The CDR3 loop reads CASSLLLAGDNEQFF. The CDR3 coding sequence is TGCGCCAGCAGTCTCTTACTAGCGGGAGACAATGAGCAGTTCTTC.

V and J are TRBV7-2 and TRBJ2-7, with a possible D match to TRBD2 (5 bases). Trimming shortened V by 1 base and J by 0 bases, and 10 bases separated the two germline ends. Germline V gene sequence: CDR1 SGHTA, CDR2 FQGNSA. This CDR3 comprises 15 residues. This chain's CDR3 is CASSLVRGFSYEQYF. In DNA form, the CDR3 reads TGTGCCAGCAGCTTAGTTCGCGGGTTCTCCTACGAGCAGTACTTC.

The rearrangement uses TRBV28 and TRBJ2-7, with TRBD2 matching 10 bases. This CDR3 is built from 14 residues. Trimming at V came to 10 bases and at J to 2 bases, leaving 8 bases not matched to a gene. Looked up from germline, CDR1 is MDHEN and CDR2 is SYDVKM. The chain's CDR3 is CATPGTSDTYEQYF. Written as DNA, the CDR3 is TGTGCCACCCCCGGGACTAGCGACACCTACGAGCAGTACTTC.

This clone was seen only a few times. The gene calls are TRBV11-1 and TRBJ1-4; D is unresolved. The CDR3 length is 14 residues. CDR1 is SGHAT, CDR2 FQDESV, per germline (reference sequence). V was clipped by 5 bases and J by 3 bases, with 10 bases between them. The CDR3 spells CASSAGTANEKLFF. In DNA, the CDR3 is TGTGCCAGCAGCGCGGGTACGGCTAATGAAAAACTGTTTTTT.

This clone was observed once. The chain carries TRBV2 and TRBJ2-2, with 7 bases matching TRBD2. Germline V gene sequence: CDR1 SNHLY, CDR2 FYNNEI. The CDR3 has 15 residues. Losses at the gene ends were 7 bases for V and 0 bases for J; bases not matched to a gene: 5. Written as DNA, the CDR3 is TGTGCCAGCATTCGCGGGAGAGCGAACACCGGGGAGCTGTTTTTT. It is translated as CASIRGRANTGELFF.

This clone showed up just once. The chain carries TRBV28 and TRBJ2-1; D perhaps matches TRBD2 (6 bases). Trimming cost V 3 bases and J 9 bases, with 24 bases left between them. Looked up from germline, CDR1 is MDHEN and CDR2 is SYDVKM. CDR3 length: 17 residues. CDR3 in DNA: TGTGCCAGCAGTTTCTCCCGGGACTGGGATTGGTTTGGTGAGCAGTTCTTC. Residues: CASSFSRDWDWFGEQFF.

The chain links TRBV19 to TRBJ2-5; TRBD2 agrees at 7 bases. The V gene end was trimmed by 3 bases and the J gene end by 2 bases; junction bases not matched to a gene: 3. The CDR3 consists of 14 residues. CDR1 is LNHDA, CDR2 SQIVND, per germline (reference sequence). DNA of the CDR3: TGTGCCAGTAGTATGGGACTACCTCAAGAGACCCAGTACTTC. Protein product: CASSMGLPQETQYF.

The gene calls are TRBV11-2 and TRBJ2-3, with D tentatively TRBD2 (5 bases). This CDR3 spans 15 amino acids. From germline, CDR1 is SGHAT and CDR2 FQNNGV. The V and J ends lost 1 base and 2 bases respectively, with 10 bases between them. The CDR3 DNA follows: TGTGCCAGCAGCTTAGGGGCGGGTTTCACAGATACGCAGTATTTT. This sequence encodes CASSLGAGFTDTQYF.

The chain links TRBV6-2 or TRBV6-3 to TRBJ2-3; TRBD2 is a possible D gene (6 bases). From germline, CDR1 is MNHEY and CDR2 SVGEGT. The CDR3 has 15 amino acids. V dropped 5 bases and J dropped 0 bases, with 12 bases sitting between them. For the CDR3, the DNA is TGTGCCAGCAGTCCAGTGGAGGGGAGCACAGATACGCAGTATTTT. Its translation: CASSPVEGSTDTQYF.